A single sample gave rise to the 26 T cell receptor beta chains below, sequenced in a study of radiation and T cells in renal cell carcinoma. The time point denotes: baseline pretreatment blood. As for treatment: 15 Gy SBRT to primary tumor, nephrectomy 4 weeks later. Clones were sequenced by immunoSEQ multiplex PCR, and TCRdb holds only the in-frame ones, with some missing. The data show about 140,000 clones, with around four fifths seen just once and approximately 22% held by the top ten. The sample here was blood, taken from a patient whose treatment included radiotherapy and nephrectomy. These TCRs come from a woman between 50 and 59 years old with renal cell carcinoma.

CDR3 protein: CASRTTDGEKLFF. In DNA, the CDR3 is TGTGCCAGCAGAACCACTGACGGTGAAAAACTGTTTTTT. The V gene is TRBV25-1, the J gene TRBJ1-4; no clear D. The CDR3 is 13 residues long. Germline V lookup: CDR1 MGHDK, CDR2 SYGVNS. Trimming cost V 6 bases and J 7 bases, with 12 bases left between them.

The chain is built from TRBV9 and TRBJ1-4; 7 positions agree with TRBD1. Trimming removed 4 bases from V and 8 bases from J; junction bases left unmatched: 8. This CDR3 has 14 amino acids. Germline V gene sequence: CDR1 SGDLS, CDR2 YYNGEE. This chain's CDR3 is CASSRDRAGEKLFF. The CDR3 nucleotides read TGTGCCAGCAGCAGAGACAGGGCCGGGGAAAAACTGTTTTTT.

The V gene is TRBV28, the J gene TRBJ2-1, with 10 bases aligning to TRBD2. The CDR3 has 15 amino acids. Germline trimming cut 8 bases from V and 11 bases from J; bases unmatched to any gene: 15. Germline lookup yields CDR1 MDHEN and CDR2 SYDVKM. The CDR3 here is CASGGLAGDPPQQFF. The CDR3 DNA reads TGTGCCAGCGGAGGGCTAGCGGGAGACCCCCCCCAGCAGTTCTTC.

The rearrangement links TRBV28 to TRBJ1-2; D is possibly TRBD1 (6 bases). The germline CDR1 and CDR2 sequences are MDHEN and SYDVKM. Trimming removed 8 bases from V and 1 base from J, with 23 bases in between. The CDR3 spans 17 residues. CDR3 nucleotides: TGTGCCAGCCACCCCCCGGGGGCGGGGCTCCTTAACTATGGCTACACCTTC. It is translated as CASHPPGAGLLNYGYTF.

The sample holds a few counts of this clone. The chain links TRBV10-1 to TRBJ2-1, with TRBD2 as a possible D gene (6 bases). V shed 1 base and J shed 4 bases, with 11 bases lying between them. CDR3 size: 15 residues. Germline CDR1 reads WNHNN; CDR2 reads SYGVQD (reference sequence). The CDR3 sequence is CASSEFGGEYNEQFF. CDR3 DNA: TGCGCCAGCAGTGAGTTCGGCGGGGAATACAATGAGCAGTTCTTC.

The genes are TRBV7-8 and TRBJ2-7; D ambiguous. The CDR3 spans 16 residues. Germline CDR1 SGHVS, CDR2 FQNEAQ. V dropped 4 bases and J dropped 3 bases, with 19 bases sitting between them. CDR3 sequence reads: CASSSAPYDINYEQYF. CDR3 sequence (DNA): TGTGCCAGCAGCTCGGCTCCATACGACATCAACTACGAGCAGTACTTC.

The chain recombines TRBV2 with TRBJ1-5; D is possibly TRBD1 (5 bases). The ends were cut back, 4 bases at V and 4 bases at J, with 11 bases in the middle. There are 14 residues in the CDR3. CDR1 is SNHLY and CDR2 is FYNNEI in the germline V gene. In DNA, the CDR3 is TGTGCCAGCAGTGCTCAGGGAGGAAATCAGCCCCAGCATTTT. Its translation: CASSAQGGNQPQHF. The entire variable domain, with the rest obtained from reference TRBV2 and TRBJ1-5, is as follows: EPEVTQTPSHQVTQMGQEVILRCVPISNHLYFYWYRQILGQKVEFLVSFYNNEISEKSEIFDDQFSVERPDGSNFTLKIRSTKLEDSAMYFCASSAQGGNQPQHFGDGTRLSIL.

The chain links TRBV7-2 to TRBJ2-5; perhaps TRBD1 as D (5 bases). Trimming took 4 bases from V and 1 from J, leaving 10 bases between them. Per the germline V gene, CDR1 is SGHTA and CDR2 is FQGNSA. There are 14 residues in the CDR3. CDR3 loop: CASSSLQGQETQYF. The CDR3 DNA reads TGTGCCAGCAGCTCGCTCCAGGGCCAAGAGACCCAGTACTTC. Drawing the rest from reference TRBV7-2 and TRBJ2-5, the complete variable domain is GAGVSQSPSNKVTEKGKDVELRCDPISGHTALYWYRQSLGQGLEFLIYFQGNSAPDKSGLPSDRFSAERTGGSVSTLTIQRTQQEDSAVYLCASSSLQGQETQYFGPGTRLLVL.

The genes are TRBV5-1 and TRBJ1-1; the D is unclear. The CDR3 covers 15 residues. Germline CDR1 reads SGHRS; CDR2 reads YFSETQ. Trimming took off 0 bases at V and 3 bases at J, with 12 bases between the two ends. DNA of the CDR3: TGCGCCAGCAGCTTGGTAGCCGGCAGACACACTGAAGCTTTCTTT. This codes for CASSLVAGRHTEAFF.

The chain couples TRBV27 to TRBJ2-4, with D unresolved. CDR1 is MNHEY and CDR2 is SMNVEV in the germline V gene (reference sequence). This CDR3 spans 13 amino acids. The germline V and J ends were trimmed by 4 bases and 4 bases, with 8 bases remaining between them. The CDR3 nucleotides read TGTGCCAGCAGTTCACTTAGTAAAAACATTCAGTACTTC. Its protein product is CASSSLSKNIQYF.

This clone appeared a few times. V is TRBV6-6 and J is TRBJ1-3; D is ambiguous. The CDR3 consists of 15 residues. The germline V gene encodes CDR1 MNHNY and CDR2 SVGAGI (reference sequence). The V end lost 2 bases, the J end lost 2 bases, and 10 bases lay between the germline ends. In DNA, the CDR3 is TGTGCCAGCAGTTACAGGTTGGGGACTGGAAACACCATATATTTT. Amino acid sequence: CASSYRLGTGNTIYF.

In this sample, this clone turned up a few times. The chain couples TRBV14 to TRBJ2-3; TRBD2 matches at 9 bases. J gave up 4 bases and V 4 bases, and 9 bases lay outside the gene matches. The germline V gene has CDR1 SGHDN and CDR2 FVKESK. The CDR3 runs 16 residues. The CDR3 region has the DNA TGTGCCAGCAGCCCCGTTTCCGCGGGAGGGCCAGATACGCAGTATTTT. Amino acid sequence: CASSPVSAGGPDTQYF.

The V and J genes are TRBV7-6 and TRBJ2-2; TRBD2 is a possible D gene (6 bases). The CDR3 runs 13 residues. Between the trimmed V and J ends, which lost 5 bases and 5 bases, there was a span of 9 bases. Germline lookup yields CDR1 SGHVS and CDR2 FNYEAQ. CDR3: CASSPSVTGELFF. The CDR3 DNA is TGTGCCAGCAGCCCTAGCGTAACCGGGGAGCTGTTTTTT.

As to this clone: The junction differs from germline at one of its ends, possibly a read error. V usage is TRBV6-1 and J usage is TRBJ2-7; 9 nucleotides agree with TRBD1. This CDR3 comprises 17 residues. Germline values: CDR1 MNHNS, CDR2 SASEGT. CDR3 coding DNA: TGTGCCATCAGTGGTGACGGAGTGACAGGGGGATCCTACGAGCAGTACTTC. Translation gives CAISGDGVTGGSYEQYF.

The genes are TRBV15 and TRBJ1-2; no clear D gene. V shed 3 bases and J shed 8 bases, with 10 bases lying between them. Germline V gives CDR1 LNHNV, CDR2 YYDKDF (reference sequence). This CDR3 region has 12 residues. This CDR3 reads CATSRREGGYTF. For the CDR3, the DNA is TGTGCCACCAGCAGGAGGGAGGGAGGCTACACCTTC. Complete variable domain (other parts from reference TRBV15 and TRBJ1-2): DAMVIQNPRYQVTQFGKPVTLSCSQTLNHNVMYWYQQKSSQAPKLLFHYYDKDFNNEADTPDNFQSRRPNTSFCFLDIRSPGLGDTAMYLCATSRREGGYTFGSGTRLTVV.

This clone showed up just once. The V call is TRBV5-4, the J call TRBJ1-3, with D uncertain. Germline values: CDR1 SGHNT, CDR2 YYREEE (reference sequence). Trimming stripped 3 bases from V and 0 bases from J, with 4 bases between. The CDR3 consists of 13 residues. CDR3 nucleotides: TGTGCCAGCAGCTGGCCCTCTGGAAACACCATATATTTT. Residues: CASSWPSGNTIYF.

This chain uses TRBV7-2 with TRBJ2-5; the D gene is possibly TRBD1 (5 bases). From germline, CDR1 is SGHTA and CDR2 FQGNSA. V lost 4 bases and J 0 bases, leaving 21 bases between the germline ends. This CDR3 comprises 18 residues. CDR3 sequence reads: CASSWVTDSLDYQETQYF. DNA of the CDR3: TGTGCCAGCAGCTGGGTTACCGACAGCCTGGATTACCAAGAGACCCAGTACTTC.

V gene TRBV5-1 combines with J gene TRBJ2-7, with D uncertain. From germline, CDR1 is SGHRS and CDR2 YFSETQ. The CDR3 is 13 residues long. Trimming cost V 0 bases and J 6 bases, with 10 bases left between them. CDR3 DNA: TGCGCCAGCAGCTTGGTTGGGCAGTTCGAGCAGTACTTC. It yields the protein CASSLVGQFEQYF. Combining the CDR3 with reference TRBV5-1 and TRBJ2-7 gives the whole variable domain KAGVTQTPRYLIKTRGQQVTLSCSPISGHRSVSWYQQTPGQGLQFLFEYFSETQRNKGNFPGRFSGRQFSNSRSEMNVSTLELGDSALYLCASSLVGQFEQYFGPGTRLTVT.

This clone was seen a single time. This chain joins TRBV19 and TRBJ2-4; D perhaps matches TRBD2 (5 bases). V lost 6 bases, J lost 0 bases, and 15 bases lay in between. In germline, CDR1 is LNHDA, CDR2 SQIVND (reference sequence). The CDR3 runs 16 residues. Written as DNA, the CDR3 is TGTGCCAGTAGCGACTACGGGATGTTAGCCAAAAACATTCAGTACTTC. Its translation: CASSDYGMLAKNIQYF.

This clone appeared a single time. V is TRBV7-2 and J is TRBJ2-1; D remains unclear. The CDR3 sequence is 16 residues long. Germline loops: CDR1 SGHTA, CDR2 FQGNSA. V was clipped by 5 bases and J by 0 bases, with 14 bases between them. CDR3 bases: TGTGCCAGCAGCCGCGTAGTATTCAGCTCCTACAATGAGCAGTTCTTC. As protein: CASSRVVFSSYNEQFF.

The rearrangement joins TRBV5-6 to TRBJ1-1; D gene ambiguous. The CDR3 sequence is 14 residues long. Trimming took 0 bases from V and 7 from J, leaving 13 bases between them. Germline values: CDR1 SGHDT, CDR2 YYEEEE. This CDR3 is CASSLVGPQLEAFF. As DNA, the CDR3 is TGTGCCAGCAGCTTGGTCGGACCTCAGCTTGAAGCTTTCTTT.

This rearrangement joins TRBV5-6 to TRBJ2-1; no clear D gene. With 0 bases removed from V and 3 bases from J, the gap between germline ends came to 7 bases. Germline V lookup: CDR1 SGHDT, CDR2 YYEEEE. This CDR3 has 14 amino acids. DNA for the CDR3: TGTGCCAGCAGCTTGGGGAGAAACTACAATGAGCAGTTCTTC. It encodes CASSLGRNYNEQFF.

The rearrangement joins TRBV2 to TRBJ2-2; the D gene is possibly TRBD1 (6 bases). CDR1 and CDR2 (germline): SNHLY, FYNNEI. This CDR3 is 14 amino acids long. CDR3 nucleotides: TGTGCTACGCAAGCAGGGGCCCGGACCGGGGAGCTGTTTTTT. Encoded protein: CATQAGARTGELFF.

The V call is TRBV7-3, the J call TRBJ2-3; D may be TRBD2 (5 bases). Germline-derived CDR1 and CDR2 are SGHTA and FQGTGA. Trimming took 4 bases from V and 2 from J, leaving 16 bases between them. The CDR3 extends over 16 amino acids. Written as DNA, the CDR3 is TGTGCCAGCAGCTCCACCTATCGGGGAGACACAGATACGCAGTATTTT. Translated, it gives CASSSTYRGDTDTQYF.

This clone was observed once. The CDR3 region is CASSSEGTQYF. CDR3 bases: TGTGCCAGCAGCTCCGAGGGGACCCAGTACTTC. The rearrangement links TRBV13 to TRBJ2-5; the D gene is possibly TRBD2 (5 bases). Germline-derived CDR1 and CDR2 are PRHDT and FYEKMQ (reference sequence). V shed 4 bases and J shed 7 bases, with 7 bases lying between them. The CDR3 runs to 11 residues. Based on the CDR3 plus reference TRBV13 and TRBJ2-5, the full variable domain is AAGVIQSPRHLIKEKRETATLKCYPIPRHDTVYWYQQGPGQDPQFLISFYEKMQSDKGSIPDRFSAQQFSDYHSELNMSSLELGDSALYFCASSSEGTQYFGPGTRLLVL.

The chain combines TRBV28 with TRBJ2-7; D perhaps matches TRBD1 (5 bases). The V end lost 6 bases, the J end lost 5 bases, and 14 bases lay between the germline ends. The CDR3 sequence is 13 residues long. Germline lookup yields CDR1 MDHEN and CDR2 SYDVKM. For the CDR3, the DNA is TGTGCCAGCAGCCCATTGGAACAGGACGAGCAGTACTTC. Protein sequence: CASSPLEQDEQYF.